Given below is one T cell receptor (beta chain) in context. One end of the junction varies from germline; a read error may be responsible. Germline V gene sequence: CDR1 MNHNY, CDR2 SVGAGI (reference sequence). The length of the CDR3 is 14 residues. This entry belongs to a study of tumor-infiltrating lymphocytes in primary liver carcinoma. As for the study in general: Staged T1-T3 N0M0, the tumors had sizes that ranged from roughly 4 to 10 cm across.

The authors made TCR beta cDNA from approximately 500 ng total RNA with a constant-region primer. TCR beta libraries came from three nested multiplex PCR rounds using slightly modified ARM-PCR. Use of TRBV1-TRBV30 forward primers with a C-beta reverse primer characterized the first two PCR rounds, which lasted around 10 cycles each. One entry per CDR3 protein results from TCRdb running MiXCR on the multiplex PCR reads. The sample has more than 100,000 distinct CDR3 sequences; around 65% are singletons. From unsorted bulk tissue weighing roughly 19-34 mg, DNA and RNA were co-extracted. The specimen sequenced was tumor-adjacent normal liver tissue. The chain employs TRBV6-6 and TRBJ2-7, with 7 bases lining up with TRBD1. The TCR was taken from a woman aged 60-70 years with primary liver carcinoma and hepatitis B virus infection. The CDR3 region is CASNYLTGQDEQYF. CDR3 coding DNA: TGTGCTAGCAATTACTTGACAGGGCAGGACGAGCAGTACTTC.